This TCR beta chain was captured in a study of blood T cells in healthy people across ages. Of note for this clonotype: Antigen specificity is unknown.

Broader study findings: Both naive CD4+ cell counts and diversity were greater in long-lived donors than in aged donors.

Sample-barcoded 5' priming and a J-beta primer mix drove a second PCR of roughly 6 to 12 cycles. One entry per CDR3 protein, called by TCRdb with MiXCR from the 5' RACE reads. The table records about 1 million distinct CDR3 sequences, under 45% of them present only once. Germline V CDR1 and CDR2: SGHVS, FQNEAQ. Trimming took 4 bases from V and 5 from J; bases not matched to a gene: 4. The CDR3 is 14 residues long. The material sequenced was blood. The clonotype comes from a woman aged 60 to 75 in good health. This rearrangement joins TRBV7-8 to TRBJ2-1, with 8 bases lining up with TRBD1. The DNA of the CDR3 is TGTGCCAGCAGCTCACAGGGGGTAGACAATGAGCAGTTCTTC. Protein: CASSSQGVDNEQFF.